This T cell receptor beta chain appears in the sequencing data of a study of OX40 agonist ivuxolimab in advanced cancers. About the research overall: Patients achieving partial responses numbered three: one hepatocellular carcinoma case and two cutaneous melanoma cases.

The protocol was immunoSEQ multiplex PCR, while the TCRdb copy is restricted to in-frame clones and leaves out a portion. This repertoire shows 75,000 to 100,000 clones, roughly four fifths found once; its top ten account for roughly 6%. This TCR was recovered from an adult with an advanced solid tumor such as melanoma, head and neck, liver or kidney cancer. The specimen comprised CD4+ or CD8+ T cells sorted from blood, sampled in a trial of the OX40 agonist ivuxolimab.

In DNA, the CDR3 is TGCGCCAGCAGCACGGAGGGCTACAATGAGCAGTTCTTC. This gives the protein CASSTEGYNEQFF. The chain has TRBV5-1 and TRBJ2-1; tentatively, D is TRBD2 (6 bases). V dropped 4 bases and J dropped 3 bases, with 8 bases sitting between them. This CDR3 contains 13 residues. Per the germline V gene, CDR1 is SGHRS and CDR2 is YFSETQ.